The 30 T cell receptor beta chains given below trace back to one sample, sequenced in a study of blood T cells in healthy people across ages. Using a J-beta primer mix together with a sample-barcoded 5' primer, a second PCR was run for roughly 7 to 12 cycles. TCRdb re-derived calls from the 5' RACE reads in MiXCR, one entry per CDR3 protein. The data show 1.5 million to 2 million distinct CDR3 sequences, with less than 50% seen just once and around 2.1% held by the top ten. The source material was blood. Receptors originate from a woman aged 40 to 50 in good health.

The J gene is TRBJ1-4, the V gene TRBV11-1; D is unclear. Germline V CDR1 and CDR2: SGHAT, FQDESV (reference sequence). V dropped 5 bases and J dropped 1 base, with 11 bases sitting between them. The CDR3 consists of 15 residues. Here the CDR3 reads CASSHQPGTNEKLFF. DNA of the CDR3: TGTGCCAGCAGCCATCAACCTGGAACTAATGAAAAACTGTTTTTT.

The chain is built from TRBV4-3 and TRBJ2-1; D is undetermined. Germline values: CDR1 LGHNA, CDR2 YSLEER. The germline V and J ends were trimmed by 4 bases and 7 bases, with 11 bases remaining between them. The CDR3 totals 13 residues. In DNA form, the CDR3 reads TGCGCCAGCAGCCTAGGAGTTTCAAATGAGCAGTTCTTC. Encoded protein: CASSLGVSNEQFF.

The DNA for the CDR3 is TGTGCCAGCAACTACGGGGGAAAAACCGTGCAGTATTTT. Encoded protein: CASNYGGKTVQYF. V is TRBV7-2 and J is TRBJ2-3; a weak D match, TRBD2 (6 bases). The length of the CDR3 is 13 residues. From germline, CDR1 is SGHTA and CDR2 FQGNSA. V was shortened by 7 bases and J by 11 bases, with 19 bases between the two germline ends.

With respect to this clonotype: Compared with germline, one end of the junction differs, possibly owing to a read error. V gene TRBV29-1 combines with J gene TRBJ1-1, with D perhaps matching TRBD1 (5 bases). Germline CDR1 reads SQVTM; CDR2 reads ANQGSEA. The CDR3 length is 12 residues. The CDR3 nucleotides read TGCAGCGTTGGACAGCAGAACACTGAGGCTTTCTTT. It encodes CSVGQQNTEAFF.

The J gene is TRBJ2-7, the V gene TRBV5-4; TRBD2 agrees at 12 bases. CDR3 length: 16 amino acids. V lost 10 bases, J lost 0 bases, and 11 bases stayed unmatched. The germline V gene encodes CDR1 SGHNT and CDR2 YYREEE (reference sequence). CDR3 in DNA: TGTGCCGGAGGGGCTAGCGGGGGGGAAGGCTCCTACGAGCAGTACTTC. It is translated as CAGGASGGEGSYEQYF.

CDR3 protein: CASSRPGQGAWEQYF. CDR3 sequence (DNA): TGTGCCAGCAGCCGACCGGGACAGGGCGCTTGGGAGCAGTACTTC. The chain links TRBV3-1 to TRBJ2-5; 9 bases agree with TRBD1. The V gene's germline CDR1 is LGHDT and CDR2 YNNKEL (reference sequence). This CDR3 is built from 15 residues. J gave up 11 bases and V 4 bases, and 14 bases lay outside the gene matches.

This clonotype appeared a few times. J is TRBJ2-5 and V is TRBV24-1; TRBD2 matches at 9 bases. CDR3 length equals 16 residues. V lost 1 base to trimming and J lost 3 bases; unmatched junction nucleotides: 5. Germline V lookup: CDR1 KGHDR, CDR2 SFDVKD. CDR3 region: CATSDFPQRGEETQYF. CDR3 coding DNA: TGTGCCACCAGTGATTTTCCCCAGCGGGGGGAAGAGACCCAGTACTTC.

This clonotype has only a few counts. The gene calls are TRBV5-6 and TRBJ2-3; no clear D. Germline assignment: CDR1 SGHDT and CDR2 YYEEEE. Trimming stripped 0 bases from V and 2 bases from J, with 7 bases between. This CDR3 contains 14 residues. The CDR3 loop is CASSLGHYTDTQYF. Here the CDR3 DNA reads TGTGCCAGCAGCTTGGGACACTACACAGATACGCAGTATTTT. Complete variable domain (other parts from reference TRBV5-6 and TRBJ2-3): DAGVTQSPTHLIKTRGQQVTLRCSPKSGHDTVSWYQQALGQGPQFIFQYYEEEERQRGNFPDRFSGHQFPNYSSELNVNALLLGDSALYLCASSLGHYTDTQYFGPGTRLTVL.

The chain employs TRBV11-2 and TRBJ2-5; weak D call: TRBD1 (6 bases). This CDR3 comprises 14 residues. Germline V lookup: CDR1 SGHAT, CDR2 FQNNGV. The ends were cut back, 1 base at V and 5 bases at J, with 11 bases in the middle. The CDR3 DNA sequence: TGTGCCAGCAGCTTAGGTGGGACATGGGAGACCCAGTACTTC. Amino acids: CASSLGGTWETQYF.

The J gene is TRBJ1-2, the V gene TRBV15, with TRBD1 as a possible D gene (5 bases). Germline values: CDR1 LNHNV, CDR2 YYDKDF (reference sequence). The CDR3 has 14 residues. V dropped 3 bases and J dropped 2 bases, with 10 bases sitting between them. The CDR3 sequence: CATSSLDRNYGYTF. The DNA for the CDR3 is TGTGCCACCAGCAGCCTAGACAGAAACTATGGCTACACCTTC.

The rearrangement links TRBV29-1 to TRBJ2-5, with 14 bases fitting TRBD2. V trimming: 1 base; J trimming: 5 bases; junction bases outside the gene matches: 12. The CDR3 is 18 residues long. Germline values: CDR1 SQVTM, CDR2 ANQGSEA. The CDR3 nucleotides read TGCAGCGTTGAAGGGGCGACTAGCGGGGGGGCCAAAAGGGAGACCCAGTACTTC. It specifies CSVEGATSGGAKRETQYF.

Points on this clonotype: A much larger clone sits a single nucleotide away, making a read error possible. The CDR3 sequence is CASSLAEADTQCF. The CDR3 DNA sequence: TGTGCCAGCAGCTTAGCCGAGGCAGATACGCAGTGTTTT. The chain is built from TRBV7-2 and TRBJ2-3, with D uncertain. This CDR3 is built from 13 residues. The V gene's germline CDR1 is SGHTA and CDR2 FQGNSA.

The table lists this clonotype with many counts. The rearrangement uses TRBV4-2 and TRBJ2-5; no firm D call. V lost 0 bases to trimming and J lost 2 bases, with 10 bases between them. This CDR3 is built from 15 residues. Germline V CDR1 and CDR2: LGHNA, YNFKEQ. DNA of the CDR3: TGTGCCAGCAGCCAAGATCGGCTATCTCAAGAGACCCAGTACTTC. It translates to CASSQDRLSQETQYF.

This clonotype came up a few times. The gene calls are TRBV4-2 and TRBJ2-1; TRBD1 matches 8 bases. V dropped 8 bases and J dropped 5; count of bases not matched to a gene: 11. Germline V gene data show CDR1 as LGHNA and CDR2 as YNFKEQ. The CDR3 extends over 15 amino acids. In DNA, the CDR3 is TGTGCCAGCGCCCGACGTCCGGACAGGGACAATGAGCAGTTCTTC. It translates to CASARRPDRDNEQFF.

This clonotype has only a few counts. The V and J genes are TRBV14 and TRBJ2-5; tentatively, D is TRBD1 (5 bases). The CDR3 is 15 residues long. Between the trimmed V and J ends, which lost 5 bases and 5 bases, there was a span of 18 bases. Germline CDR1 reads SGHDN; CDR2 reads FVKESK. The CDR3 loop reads CASSIQAGPRETQYF. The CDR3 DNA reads TGTGCCAGCAGCATCCAAGCAGGGCCCAGGGAGACCCAGTACTTC.

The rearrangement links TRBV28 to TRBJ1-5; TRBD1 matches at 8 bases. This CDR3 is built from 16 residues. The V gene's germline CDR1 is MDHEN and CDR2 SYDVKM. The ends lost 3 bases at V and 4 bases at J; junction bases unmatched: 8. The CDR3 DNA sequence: TGTGCCAGCAGTTTCTCCGGACAGGGTGGGAATCAGCCCCAGCATTTT. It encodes CASSFSGQGGNQPQHF. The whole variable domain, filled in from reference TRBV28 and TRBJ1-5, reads DVKVTQSSRYLVKRTGEKVFLECVQDMDHENMFWYRQDPGLGLRLIYFSYDVKMKEKGDIPEGYSVSREKKERFSLILESASTNQTSMYLCASSFSGQGGNQPQHFGDGTRLSIL.

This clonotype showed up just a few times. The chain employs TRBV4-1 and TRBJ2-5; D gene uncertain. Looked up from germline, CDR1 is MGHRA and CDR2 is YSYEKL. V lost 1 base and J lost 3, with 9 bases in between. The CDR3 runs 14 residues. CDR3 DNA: TGCGCCAGCAGCCAAGGAGAGGCAGAAGAGACCCAGTACTTC. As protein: CASSQGEAEETQYF.

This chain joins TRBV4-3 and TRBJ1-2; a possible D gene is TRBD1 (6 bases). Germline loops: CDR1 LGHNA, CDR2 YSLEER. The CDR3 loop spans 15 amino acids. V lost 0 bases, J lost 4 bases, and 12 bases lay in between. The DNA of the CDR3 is TGCGCCAGCAGCCAAGACCAAGGGGGATTCTATGGCTACACCTTC. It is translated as CASSQDQGGFYGYTF.

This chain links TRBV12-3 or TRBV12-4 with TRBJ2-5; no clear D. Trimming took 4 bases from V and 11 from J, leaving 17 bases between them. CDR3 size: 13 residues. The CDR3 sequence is CASSSADLGSQYF. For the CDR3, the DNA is TGTGCCAGCAGTTCCGCCGATTTAGGTTCTCAGTACTTC.

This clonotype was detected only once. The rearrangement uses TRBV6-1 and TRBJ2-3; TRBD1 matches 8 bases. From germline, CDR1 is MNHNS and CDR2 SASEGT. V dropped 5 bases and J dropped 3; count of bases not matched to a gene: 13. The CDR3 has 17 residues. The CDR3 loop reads CASSIQSGGLTTDTQYF. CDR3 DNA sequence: TGTGCCAGCAGTATCCAATCAGGGGGCCTCACGACAGATACGCAGTATTTT.

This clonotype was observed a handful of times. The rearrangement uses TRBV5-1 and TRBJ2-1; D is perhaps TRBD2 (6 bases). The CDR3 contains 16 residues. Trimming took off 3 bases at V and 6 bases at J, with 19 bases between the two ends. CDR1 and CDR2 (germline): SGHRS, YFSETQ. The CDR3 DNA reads TGCGCCAGCAGCTCGGACCGGGCCGTGGGGGGCAATGAGCAGTTCTTC. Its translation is CASSSDRAVGGNEQFF.

In DNA form, the CDR3 reads TGTGCCAGCAGCCCGGAAGGCGGCCACGTTGATACGCAGTATTTT. Its translation is CASSPEGGHVDTQYF. The chain links TRBV2 to TRBJ2-3; D call uncertain. V lost 6 bases and J 6 bases, leaving 19 bases between the germline ends. The CDR3 spans 15 residues. Germline-derived CDR1 and CDR2 are SNHLY and FYNNEI.

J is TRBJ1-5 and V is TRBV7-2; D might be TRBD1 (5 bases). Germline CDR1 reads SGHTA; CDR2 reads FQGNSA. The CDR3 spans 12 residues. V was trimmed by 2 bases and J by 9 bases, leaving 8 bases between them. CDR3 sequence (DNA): TGTGCCAGCAGCTTACAGGGTCGGCCCCAGCATTTT. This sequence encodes CASSLQGRPQHF. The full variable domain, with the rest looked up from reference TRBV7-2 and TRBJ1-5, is GAGVSQSPSNKVTEKGKDVELRCDPISGHTALYWYRQSLGQGLEFLIYFQGNSAPDKSGLPSDRFSAERTGGSVSTLTIQRTQQEDSAVYLCASSLQGRPQHFGDGTRLSIL.

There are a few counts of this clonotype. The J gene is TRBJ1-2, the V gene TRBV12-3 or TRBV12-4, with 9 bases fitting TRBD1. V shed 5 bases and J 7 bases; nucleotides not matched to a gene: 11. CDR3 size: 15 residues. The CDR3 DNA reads TGTGCCAGCAGTGCTCCAACAGGGGGCGGACTTGGCTACACCTTC. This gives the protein CASSAPTGGGLGYTF.

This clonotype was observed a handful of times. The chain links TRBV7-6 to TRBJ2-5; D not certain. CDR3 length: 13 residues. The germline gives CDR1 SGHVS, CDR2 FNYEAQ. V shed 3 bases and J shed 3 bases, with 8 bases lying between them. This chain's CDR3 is CASSFRIKETQYF. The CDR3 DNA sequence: TGTGCCAGCAGCTTTAGAATAAAAGAGACCCAGTACTTC.

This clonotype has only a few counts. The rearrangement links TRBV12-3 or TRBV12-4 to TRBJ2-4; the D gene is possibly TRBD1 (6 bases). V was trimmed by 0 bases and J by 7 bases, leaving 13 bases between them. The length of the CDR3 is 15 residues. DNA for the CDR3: TGTGCCAGCAGTTTAGCCCAGGGGCTAGGGAACATTCAGTACTTC. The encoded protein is CASSLAQGLGNIQYF.

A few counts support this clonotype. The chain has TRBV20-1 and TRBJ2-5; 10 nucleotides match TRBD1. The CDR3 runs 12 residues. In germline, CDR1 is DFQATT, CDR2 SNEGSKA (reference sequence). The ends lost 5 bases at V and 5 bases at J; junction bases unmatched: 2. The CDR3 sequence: CSAPGQGETQYF. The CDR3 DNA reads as TGCAGTGCTCCGGGACAGGGGGAGACCCAGTACTTC.

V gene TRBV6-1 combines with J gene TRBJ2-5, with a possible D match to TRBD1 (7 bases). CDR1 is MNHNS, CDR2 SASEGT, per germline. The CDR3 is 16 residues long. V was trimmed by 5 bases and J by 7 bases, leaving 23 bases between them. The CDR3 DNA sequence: TGTGCCAGCAGTAGAGGTCGCGGGACAGCAAAAGGGACCCAGTACTTC. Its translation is CASSRGRGTAKGTQYF.

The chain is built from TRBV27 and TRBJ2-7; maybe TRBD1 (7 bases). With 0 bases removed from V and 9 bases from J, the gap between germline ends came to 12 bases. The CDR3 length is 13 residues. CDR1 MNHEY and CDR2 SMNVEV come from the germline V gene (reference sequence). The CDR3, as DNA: TGTGCCAGCAGTTTATCTGCAGGGGGGCGGCAGTACTTC. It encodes CASSLSAGGRQYF.

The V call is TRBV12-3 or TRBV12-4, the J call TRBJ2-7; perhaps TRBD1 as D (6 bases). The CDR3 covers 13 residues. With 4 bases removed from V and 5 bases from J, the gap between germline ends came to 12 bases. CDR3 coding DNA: TGTGCCAGCAGTTACAGGGATTTCGACGAGCAGTACTTC. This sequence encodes CASSYRDFDEQYF.